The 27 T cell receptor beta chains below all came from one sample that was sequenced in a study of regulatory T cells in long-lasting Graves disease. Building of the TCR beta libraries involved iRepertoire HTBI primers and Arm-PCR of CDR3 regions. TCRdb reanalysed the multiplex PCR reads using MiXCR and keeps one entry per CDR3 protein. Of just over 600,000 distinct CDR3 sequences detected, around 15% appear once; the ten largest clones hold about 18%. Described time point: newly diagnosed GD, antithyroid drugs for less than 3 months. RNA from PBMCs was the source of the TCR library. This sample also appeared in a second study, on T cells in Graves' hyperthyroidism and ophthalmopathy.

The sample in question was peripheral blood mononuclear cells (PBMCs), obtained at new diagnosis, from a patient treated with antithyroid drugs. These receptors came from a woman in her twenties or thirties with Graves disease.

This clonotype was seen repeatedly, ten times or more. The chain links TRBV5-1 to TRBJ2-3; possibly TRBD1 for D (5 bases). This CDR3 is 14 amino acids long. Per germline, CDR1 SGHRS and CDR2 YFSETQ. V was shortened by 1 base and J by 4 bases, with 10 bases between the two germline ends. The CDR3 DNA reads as TGCGCCAGCAGCTTGAGACAGAACTCAGATACGCAGTATTTT. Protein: CASSLRQNSDTQYF. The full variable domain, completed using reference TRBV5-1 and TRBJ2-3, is KAGVTQTPRYLIKTRGQQVTLSCSPISGHRSVSWYQQTPGQGLQFLFEYFSETQRNKGNFPGRFSGRQFSNSRSEMNVSTLELGDSALYLCASSLRQNSDTQYFGPGTRLTVL.

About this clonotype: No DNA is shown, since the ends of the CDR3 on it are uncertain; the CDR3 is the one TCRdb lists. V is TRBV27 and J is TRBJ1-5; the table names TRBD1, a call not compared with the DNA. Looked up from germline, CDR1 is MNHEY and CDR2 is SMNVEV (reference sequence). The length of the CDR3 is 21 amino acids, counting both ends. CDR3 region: CASSLDRNYEQYFGPGQPQHF.

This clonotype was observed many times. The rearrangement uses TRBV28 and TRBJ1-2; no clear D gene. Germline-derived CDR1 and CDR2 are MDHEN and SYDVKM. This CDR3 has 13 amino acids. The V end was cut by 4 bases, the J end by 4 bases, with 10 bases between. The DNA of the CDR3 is TGTGCCAGCAGTTCAGGCGGCCCCTATGGCTACACCTTC. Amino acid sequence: CASSSGGPYGYTF.

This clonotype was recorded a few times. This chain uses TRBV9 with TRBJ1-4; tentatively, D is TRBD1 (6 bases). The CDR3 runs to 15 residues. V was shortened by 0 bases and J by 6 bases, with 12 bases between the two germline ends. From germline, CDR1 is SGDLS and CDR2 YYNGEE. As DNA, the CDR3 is TGTGCCAGCAGCGTAGTATCGGGGGCGTATGAAAAACTGTTTTTT. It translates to CASSVVSGAYEKLFF.

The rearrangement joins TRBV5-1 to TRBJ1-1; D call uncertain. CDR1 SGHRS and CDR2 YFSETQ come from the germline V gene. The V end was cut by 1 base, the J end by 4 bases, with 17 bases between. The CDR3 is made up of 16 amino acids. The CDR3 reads CASSLSLSLSVTEAFF. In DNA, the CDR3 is TGCGCCAGCAGCTTGTCGCTGAGCTTATCAGTCACTGAAGCTTTCTTT.

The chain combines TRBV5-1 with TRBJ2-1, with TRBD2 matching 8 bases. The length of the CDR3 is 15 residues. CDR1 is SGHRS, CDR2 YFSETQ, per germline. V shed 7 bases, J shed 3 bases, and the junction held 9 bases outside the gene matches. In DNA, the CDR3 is TGCGCCAGCCGCGGAGAGCGGGAGCGCTACAATGAGCAGTTCTTC. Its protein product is CASRGERERYNEQFF.

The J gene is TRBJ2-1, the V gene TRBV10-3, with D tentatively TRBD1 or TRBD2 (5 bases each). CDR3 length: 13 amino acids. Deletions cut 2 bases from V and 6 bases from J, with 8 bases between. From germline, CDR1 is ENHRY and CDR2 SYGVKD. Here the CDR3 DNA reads TGTGCCATCAGTGAGCGAGGGACCAATGAGCAGTTCTTC. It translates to CAISERGTNEQFF.

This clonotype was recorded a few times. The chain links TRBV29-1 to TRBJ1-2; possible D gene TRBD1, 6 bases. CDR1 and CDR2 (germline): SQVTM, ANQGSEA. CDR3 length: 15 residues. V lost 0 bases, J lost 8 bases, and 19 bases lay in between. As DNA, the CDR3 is TGCAGCGTTGAAGATGCCGTTTTGGCAGGGGTCGGCTACACCTTC. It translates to CSVEDAVLAGVGYTF.

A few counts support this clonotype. CDR3 DNA sequence: TGTGCCAGCAGCGTAAGCGGGATCTCCTACGAGCAGTACTTC. This sequence encodes CASSVSGISYEQYF. The V and J genes are TRBV9 and TRBJ2-7, with 7 bases matching TRBD2. There are 14 residues in the CDR3. Trimming cost V 1 base and J 0 bases; bases outside gene matches: 1. Germline lookup yields CDR1 SGDLS and CDR2 YYNGEE.

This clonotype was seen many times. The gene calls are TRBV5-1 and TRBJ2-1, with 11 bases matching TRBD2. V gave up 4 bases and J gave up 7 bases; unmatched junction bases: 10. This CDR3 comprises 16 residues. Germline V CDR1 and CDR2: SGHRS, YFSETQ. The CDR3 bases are TGCGCCAGCAGCCAAACTAGCGGGAGCCCGGGAAATGAGCAGTTCTTC. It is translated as CASSQTSGSPGNEQFF.

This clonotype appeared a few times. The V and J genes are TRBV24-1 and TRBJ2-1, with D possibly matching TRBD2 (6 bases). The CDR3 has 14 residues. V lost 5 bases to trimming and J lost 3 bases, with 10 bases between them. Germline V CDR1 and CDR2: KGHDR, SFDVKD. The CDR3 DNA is TGTGCCACCAGTGTGGGGGGATACTACAATGAGCAGTTCTTC. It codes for CATSVGGYYNEQFF.

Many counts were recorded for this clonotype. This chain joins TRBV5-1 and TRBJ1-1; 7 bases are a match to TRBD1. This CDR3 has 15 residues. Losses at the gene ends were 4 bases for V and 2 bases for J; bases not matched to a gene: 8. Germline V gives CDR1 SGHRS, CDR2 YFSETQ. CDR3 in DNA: TGCGCCAGCAGCCGACAGGGTAGTGGTAACACTGAAGCTTTCTTT. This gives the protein CASSRQGSGNTEAFF.

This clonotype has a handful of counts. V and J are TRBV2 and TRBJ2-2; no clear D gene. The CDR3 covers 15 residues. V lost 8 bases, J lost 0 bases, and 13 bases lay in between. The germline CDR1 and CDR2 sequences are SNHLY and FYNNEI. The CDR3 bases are TGTGCCAGCTCAGAAGTGAACTCGAACACCGGGGAGCTGTTTTTT. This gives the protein CASSEVNSNTGELFF.

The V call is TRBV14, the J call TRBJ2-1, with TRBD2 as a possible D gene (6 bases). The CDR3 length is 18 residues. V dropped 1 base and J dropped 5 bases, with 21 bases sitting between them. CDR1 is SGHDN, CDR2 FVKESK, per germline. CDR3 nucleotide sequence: TGTGCCAGCAGCCAAGGCGCACCTTCGGGAGAAAAAAACAATGAGCAGTTCTTC. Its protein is CASSQGAPSGEKNNEQFF. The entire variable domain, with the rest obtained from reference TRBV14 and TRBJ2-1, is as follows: EAGVTQFPSHSVIEKGQTVTLRCDPISGHDNLYWYRRVMGKEIKFLLHFVKESKQDESGMPNNRFLAERTGGTYSTLKVQPAELEDSGVYFCASSQGAPSGEKNNEQFFGPGTRLTVL.

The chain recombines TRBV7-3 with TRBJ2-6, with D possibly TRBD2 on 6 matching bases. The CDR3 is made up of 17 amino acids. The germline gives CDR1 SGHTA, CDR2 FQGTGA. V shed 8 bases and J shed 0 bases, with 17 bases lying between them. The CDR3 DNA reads TGTGCCAGCGCGCGGGACGGTAAAACCTCTGGGGCCAACGTCCTGACTTTC. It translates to CASARDGKTSGANVLTF.

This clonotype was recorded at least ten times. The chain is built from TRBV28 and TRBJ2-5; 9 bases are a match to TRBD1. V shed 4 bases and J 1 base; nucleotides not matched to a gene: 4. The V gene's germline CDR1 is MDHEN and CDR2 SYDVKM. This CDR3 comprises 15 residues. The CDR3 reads CASSSTGGAQETQYF. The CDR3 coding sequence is TGTGCCAGCAGTTCCACAGGGGGCGCCCAAGAGACCCAGTACTTC.

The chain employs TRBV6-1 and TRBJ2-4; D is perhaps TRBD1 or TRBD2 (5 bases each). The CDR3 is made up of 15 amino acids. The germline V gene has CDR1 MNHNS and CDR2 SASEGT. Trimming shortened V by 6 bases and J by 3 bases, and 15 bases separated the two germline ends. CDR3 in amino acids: CASSGGGIVKNIQYF. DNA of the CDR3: TGTGCCAGCAGCGGTGGGGGTATTGTCAAAAACATTCAGTACTTC.

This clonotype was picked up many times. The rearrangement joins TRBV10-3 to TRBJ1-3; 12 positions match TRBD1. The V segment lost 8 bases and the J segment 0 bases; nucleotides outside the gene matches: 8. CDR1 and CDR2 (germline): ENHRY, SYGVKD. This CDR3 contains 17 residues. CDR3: CAIGRDRGQSSGNTIYF. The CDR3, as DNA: TGTGCCATCGGCCGGGACAGGGGGCAGAGCTCTGGAAACACCATATATTTT.

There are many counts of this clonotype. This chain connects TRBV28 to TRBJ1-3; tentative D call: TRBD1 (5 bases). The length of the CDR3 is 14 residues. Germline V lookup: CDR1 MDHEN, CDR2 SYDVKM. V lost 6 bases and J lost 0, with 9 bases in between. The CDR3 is CASRGTNSGNTIYF. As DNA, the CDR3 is TGTGCCAGCAGGGGGACCAACTCTGGAAACACCATATATTTT. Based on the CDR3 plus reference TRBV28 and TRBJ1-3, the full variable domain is DVKVTQSSRYLVKRTGEKVFLECVQDMDHENMFWYRQDPGLGLRLIYFSYDVKMKEKGDIPEGYSVSREKKERFSLILESASTNQTSMYLCASRGTNSGNTIYFGEGSWLTVV.

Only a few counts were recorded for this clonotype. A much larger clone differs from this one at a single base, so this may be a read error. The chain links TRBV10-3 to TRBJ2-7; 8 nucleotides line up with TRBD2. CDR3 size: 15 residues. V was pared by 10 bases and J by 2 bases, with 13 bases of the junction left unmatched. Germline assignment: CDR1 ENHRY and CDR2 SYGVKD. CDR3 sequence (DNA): TGTGCCACCAGGTCGGCCGCGGGAGGAACCTACGAGCAGTACTTC. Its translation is CATRSAAGGTYEQYF.

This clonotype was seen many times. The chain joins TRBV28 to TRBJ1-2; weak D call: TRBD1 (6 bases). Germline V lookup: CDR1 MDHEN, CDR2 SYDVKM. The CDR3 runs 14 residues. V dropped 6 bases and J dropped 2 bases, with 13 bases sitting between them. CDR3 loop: CASREGVANYGYTF. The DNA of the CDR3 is TGTGCCAGCAGAGAGGGGGTGGCAAACTATGGCTACACCTTC.

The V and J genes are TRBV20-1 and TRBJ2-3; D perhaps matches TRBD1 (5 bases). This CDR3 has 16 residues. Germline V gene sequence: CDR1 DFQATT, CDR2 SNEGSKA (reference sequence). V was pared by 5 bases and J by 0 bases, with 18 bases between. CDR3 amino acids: CSAPPPIGASTDTQYF. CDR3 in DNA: TGCAGTGCTCCTCCCCCCATTGGGGCTAGCACAGATACGCAGTATTTT.

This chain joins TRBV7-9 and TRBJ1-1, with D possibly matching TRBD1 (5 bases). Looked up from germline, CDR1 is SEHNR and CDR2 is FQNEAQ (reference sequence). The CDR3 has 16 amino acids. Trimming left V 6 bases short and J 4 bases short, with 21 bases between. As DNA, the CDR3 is TGTGCCAGCAGGACGATGAGGGGCCCAAGGACCACTGAAGCTTTCTTT. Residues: CASRTMRGPRTTEAFF.

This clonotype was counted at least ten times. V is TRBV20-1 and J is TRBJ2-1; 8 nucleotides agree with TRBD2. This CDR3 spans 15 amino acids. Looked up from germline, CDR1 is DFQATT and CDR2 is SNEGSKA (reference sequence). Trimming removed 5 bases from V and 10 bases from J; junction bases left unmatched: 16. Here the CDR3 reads CSAPLSSGWRGEQFF. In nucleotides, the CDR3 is TGCAGTGCTCCCCTTTCTAGCGGGTGGAGAGGGGAGCAGTTCTTC.

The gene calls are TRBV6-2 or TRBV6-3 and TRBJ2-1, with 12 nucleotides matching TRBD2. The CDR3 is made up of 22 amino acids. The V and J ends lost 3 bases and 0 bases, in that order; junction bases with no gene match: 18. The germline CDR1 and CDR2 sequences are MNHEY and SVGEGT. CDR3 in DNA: TGTGCCAGCAGTTATTTCTCGCCCCAGGGACTAGCGGGTTCGAGCTCCTACAATGAGCAGTTCTTC. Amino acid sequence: CASSYFSPQGLAGSSSYNEQFF.

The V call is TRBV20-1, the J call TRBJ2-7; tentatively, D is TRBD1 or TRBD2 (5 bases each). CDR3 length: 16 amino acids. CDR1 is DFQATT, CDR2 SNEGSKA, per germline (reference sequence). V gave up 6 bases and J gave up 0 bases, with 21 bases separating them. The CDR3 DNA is TGCAGTGCCAGATCCTCATTCCGGGACCGCTCCTACGAGCAGTACTTC. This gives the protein CSARSSFRDRSYEQYF.

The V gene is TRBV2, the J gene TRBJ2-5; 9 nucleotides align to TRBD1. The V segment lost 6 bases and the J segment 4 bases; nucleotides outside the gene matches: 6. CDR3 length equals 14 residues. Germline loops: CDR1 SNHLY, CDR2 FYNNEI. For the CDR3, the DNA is TGTGCCAGCAGGGGGGACAGGGAAGGAGAGACCCAGTACTTC. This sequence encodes CASRGDREGETQYF.